This is a list of T cell receptor beta chains from one sample in a study of post-analysis software for immune sequencing data. TCRdb independently ran MiXCR on the PCR reads; one entry per CDR3 protein. The data hold hundreds of thousands of distinct CDR3 sequences, with less than 45% observed a single time. Sequencing was done on a sample of blood. The receptors were sampled from a girl between 10 and 17 years old with multiple sclerosis. The CDR3 runs from the conserved cysteine through the conserved F or W. Fields, in order: CDR3 protein, CDR3 DNA, clone size, J gene, V gene, D gene. A D gene is named only where the DNA matches it firmly. Clone size is given for some rows only: seen once, a few or many times, or a class if the clone is expanded.

CASSFASEGMPGETQYF TGTGCCAGCAGCTTCGCTTCCGAAGGGATGCCGGGTGAGACCCAGTACTTC few TRBJ2-5 TRBV5-6 NA
CSEREGSGTDTQYF TGCAGTGAACGGGAAGGTAGCGGGACAGATACGCAGTATTTT few TRBJ2-3 TRBV20-1 TRBD2
CAISGGQGLYNEQFF TGTGCCATCAGTGGGGGACAGGGACTCTACAATGAGCAGTTCTTC many TRBJ2-1 TRBV10-3 TRBD1
CSARVGDVGEQYF TGCAGTGCTAGAGTAGGGGATGTCGGCGAGCAGTACTTC NA TRBJ2-7 TRBV20-1 NA
CATSRGGAEAFF TGTGCCACCAGCAGAGGAGGGGCTGAAGCTTTCTTT NA TRBJ1-1 TRBV15 NA
CASSGTSGAAYEQYF TGTGCCAGCAGCGGGACTAGCGGAGCTGCCTACGAGCAGTACTTC few TRBJ2-7 TRBV7-2 TRBD2
CATRTLAPATNSYEQYF TGTGCCACCAGGACCCTAGCGCCAGCCACTAATTCCTACGAGCAGTACTTC NA TRBJ2-7 TRBV24-1 NA
CASSLDLAGYEQFF TGTGCCAGCAGCTTGGACCTAGCGGGCTATGAGCAGTTCTTC NA TRBJ2-1 TRBV5-4 TRBD2
CSAKETGYEQYF TGCAGTGCTAAGGAGACTGGCTACGAGCAGTACTTC NA TRBJ2-7 TRBV20-1 NA
CASSLCTGSTYEQYF TGTGCCAGCAGCTTATGTACAGGTTCGACCTACGAGCAGTACTTC NA TRBJ2-7 TRBV7-9 NA
CASSPRRSYNEQFF TGTGCCAGCAGCCCCCGGCGATCCTACAATGAGCAGTTCTTC NA TRBJ2-1 TRBV14 NA
CSVEIPGLSYNEQFF TGCAGCGTTGAGATACCGGGACTCTCCTACAATGAGCAGTTCTTC many TRBJ2-1 TRBV29-1 NA
CASSHRQMYTEAFF TGTGCTAGCAGCCACAGACAGATGTACACTGAAGCTTTCTTT NA TRBJ1-1 TRBV3-1 NA
CSARRGMETQYF TGCAGTGCTAGAAGGGGTATGGAGACCCAGTACTTC few TRBJ2-5 TRBV20-1 NA
CSVEGGGTSAYEQYF TGCAGCGTTGAAGGGGGTGGGACTAGCGCCTACGAGCAGTACTTC NA TRBJ2-7 TRBV29-1 TRBD2
CSAEGGGTYEQYF TGCAGCGCTGAGGGGGGAGGCACATACGAGCAGTACTTC NA TRBJ2-7 TRBV29-1 NA
CSAMATGDTEAFF TGCAGTGCTATGGCCACAGGGGACACTGAAGCTTTCTTT few TRBJ1-1 TRBV20-1 TRBD1
CASSQPGGETSEQFF TGTGCCAGCAGCCAGCCGGGAGGGGAGACAAGTGAGCAGTTCTTC NA TRBJ2-1 TRBV4-2 TRBD2
CASSVRTARSGKLFF TGTGCCAGCAGTGTCCGGACCGCCAGGTCTGGAAAACTGTTTTTT NA TRBJ1-4 TRBV12-3/TRBV12-4 NA
CSARVRVRGGWREKLFF TGCAGTGCTAGAGTACGAGTACGAGGGGGCTGGAGGGAAAAACTGTTTTTT NA TRBJ1-4 TRBV20-1 TRBD1
CSVEGRGRAFF TGCAGCGTTGAGGGCAGGGGACGGGCTTTCTTT many TRBJ1-1 TRBV29-1 NA
CSARRSDTDTQYF TGCAGTGCTCGCCGCAGCGACACAGATACGCAGTATTTT NA TRBJ2-3 TRBV20-1 NA
CASSLIGSYNEQFF TGTGCCAGCAGTTTAATAGGATCCTACAATGAGCAGTTCTTC NA TRBJ2-1 TRBV12-3/TRBV12-4 NA
CSAKSSGAYNEQFF TGCAGTGCTAAATCTAGCGGGGCCTACAATGAGCAGTTCTTC NA TRBJ2-1 TRBV20-1 TRBD2
CASSPSAGASYEQYF TGCGCCAGCAGCCCTTCTGCGGGAGCGTCCTACGAGCAGTACTTC NA TRBJ2-7 TRBV5-1 TRBD2
CSGEDRRDGYTF TGCAGCGGTGAAGATCGTCGGGATGGCTACACCTTC NA TRBJ1-2 TRBV29-1 NA
CVAGQFYEQYF TGTGTCGCGGGACAGTTCTACGAGCAGTACTTC NA TRBJ2-7 TRBV28 NA
CASSLVPRGAGELFF TGTGCCAGCAGCTTAGTCCCGAGGGGCGCCGGGGAGCTGTTTTTT NA TRBJ2-2 TRBV7-2 NA
CASSTYRGPTYEQYF TGTGCCAGTAGTACCTACAGGGGACCCACCTACGAGCAGTACTTC NA TRBJ2-7 TRBV19 TRBD1
CASGQGIKPQHF TGTGCCAGCGGGCAGGGAATTAAGCCCCAGCATTTT NA TRBJ1-5 TRBV27 NA
CVSSLAPGQGISEQYF TGTGTCAGCAGTTTAGCTCCGGGACAGGGGATATCCGAGCAGTACTTC NA TRBJ2-7 TRBV27 TRBD1
CATSDLYAGTGIDYEQFF TGTGCCACCAGTGATTTGTATGCCGGGACAGGGATTGACTATGAGCAGTTCTTC few TRBJ2-1 TRBV24-1 TRBD1
CSAVDSPPYGYTF TGCAGTGCAGTGGACAGTCCTCCCTATGGCTACACCTTC few TRBJ1-2 TRBV20-1 NA
CASSERQDRSPEAFF TGTGCCAGCAGTGAACGGCAAGACAGATCTCCTGAGGCTTTCTTT NA TRBJ1-1 TRBV25-1 NA
CASGVGTSVYNEQFF TGTGCCAGCGGGGTGGGGACTAGCGTCTACAATGAGCAGTTCTTC NA TRBJ2-1 TRBV11-3 TRBD2